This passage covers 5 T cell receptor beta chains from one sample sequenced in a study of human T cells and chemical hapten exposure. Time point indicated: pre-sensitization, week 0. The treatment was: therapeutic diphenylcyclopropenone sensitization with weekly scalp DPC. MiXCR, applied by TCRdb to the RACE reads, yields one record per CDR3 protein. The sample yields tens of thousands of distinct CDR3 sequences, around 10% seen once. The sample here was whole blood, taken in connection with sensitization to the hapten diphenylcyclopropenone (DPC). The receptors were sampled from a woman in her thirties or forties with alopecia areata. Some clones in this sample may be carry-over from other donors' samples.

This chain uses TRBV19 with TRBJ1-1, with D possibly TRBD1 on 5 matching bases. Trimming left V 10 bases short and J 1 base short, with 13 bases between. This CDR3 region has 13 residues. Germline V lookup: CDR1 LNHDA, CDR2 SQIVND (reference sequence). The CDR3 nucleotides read TGTGCCACCGCGGGGGTACAGAACACTGAAGCTTTCTTT. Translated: CATAGVQNTEAFF.

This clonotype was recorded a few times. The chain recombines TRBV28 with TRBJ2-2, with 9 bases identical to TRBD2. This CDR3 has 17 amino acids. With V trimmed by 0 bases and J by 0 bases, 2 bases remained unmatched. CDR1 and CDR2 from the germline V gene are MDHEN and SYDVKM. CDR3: CASSLWASGTNTGELFF. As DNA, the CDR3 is TGTGCCAGCAGTTTATGGGCTAGCGGGACGAACACCGGGGAGCTGTTTTTT. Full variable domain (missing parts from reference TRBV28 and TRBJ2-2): DVKVTQSSRYLVKRTGEKVFLECVQDMDHENMFWYRQDPGLGLRLIYFSYDVKMKEKGDIPEGYSVSREKKERFSLILESASTNQTSMYLCASSLWASGTNTGELFFGEGSRLTVL.

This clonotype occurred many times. The CDR3 region has the DNA TGCAGTGCTGGACCGACAGGGAGAAACACCATATATTTT. Its protein product is CSAGPTGRNTIYF. The genes are TRBV20-1 and TRBJ1-3, with 7 bases that match TRBD1. Germline CDR1 DFQATT, CDR2 SNEGSKA (reference sequence). Trimming at V came to 5 bases and at J to 5 bases, leaving 6 bases not matched to a gene. The CDR3 is 13 residues long.

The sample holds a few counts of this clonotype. The CDR3 protein is CASSQTGELFF. The DNA of the CDR3 is TGTGCCAGCAGCCAGACCGGGGAGCTGTTTTTT. This rearrangement joins TRBV7-2 to TRBJ2-2; D not resolved. The germline CDR1 and CDR2 sequences are SGHTA and FQGNSA. The CDR3 is 11 amino acids. Trimming removed 5 bases at V and 5 bases at J, with 3 bases between.

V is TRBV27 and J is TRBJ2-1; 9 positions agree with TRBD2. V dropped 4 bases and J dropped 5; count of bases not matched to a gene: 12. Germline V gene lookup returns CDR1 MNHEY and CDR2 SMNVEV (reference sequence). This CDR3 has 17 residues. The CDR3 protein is CASSSRQAGGFNNEQFF. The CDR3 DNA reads TGTGCCAGCAGTTCGCGGCAGGCGGGAGGGTTCAACAATGAGCAGTTCTTC.